This record covers a single T cell receptor (beta chain). Its antigen remains unidentified. Base quality data are lacking; no much larger clone is found one base away. The data originate from a study of T-cell reconstitution after alpha-beta-depleted transplantation in children (dated by TCRdb to 2016 to 2017). Background on the whole study: T-cell immune reconstitution after TCRalphabeta/CD19-depleted allogeneic hematopoietic cell transplantation in children was quantitatively tracked in the study by means of TCR repertoire profiling.

The CDR3 has 14 amino acids, counting the end cysteine and phenylalanine. Left in the record is the CDR3 DNA by itself, 42 bases read in frame from the first base. V has 3 bases trimmed and J has 6 bases trimmed; junction bases matching no gene number 6. Taken from the germline V gene, the CDR1 and CDR2 loops are SGHTA and FQGNSA. Library construction relied on PCR. Sequencing relied on an Illumina HiSeq 2500. TCR library preparation used molecular barcoding, with unique molecular identifiers applied to normalize quantification of the TCRbeta repertoire. TCRdb handled the public reads itself, with Q25 trimming in fastp and clone calling in MiXCR, and kept productive beta chains. Identical CDR3 proteins give one entry, which carries the most common genes and DNA. This sample lists about 500,000 distinct CDR3 sequences; about 30% were detected once. The ten largest clones take up around 2.3% of the sample.

This TCR came from a human donor who donated a stem cell graft to a child with aplastic anemia. The sequencing used PBMCs from the stem cell graft donor, collected from the stem cell graft. The receptor chain draws on TRBV7-2 and TRBJ2-3; the central 7 bases match TRBD2. The DNA reads as follows: TGTGCCAGCAGCTTTAGGCGGGAGCAGGATACGCAGTATTTT. This translates into CASSFRREQDTQYF. Reference TRBV7-2 and TRBJ2-3 proteins supply the regions before and after the CDR3; the full variable domain is: GAGVSQSPSNKVTEKGKDVELRCDPISGHTALYWYRQSLGQGLEFLIYFQGNSAPDKSGLPSDRFSAERTGGSVSTLTIQRTQQEDSAVYLCASSFRREQDTQYFGPGTRLTVL.